This T cell receptor (beta chain) emerged from a study of blood T cell repertoires in COVID-19. Across the whole study: Both acute and convalescent COVID-19 samples were obtained from the United States, Italy and Spain.

Measured with immunoSEQ multiplex PCR; TCRdb has only the in-frame clones, and not every one. The repertoire has approximately 94,000 clones, 84% of them found once; the top ten carry around 25%. CDR1 is SGHDN, CDR2 FVKESK, per germline. Trimming removed 5 bases from V and 5 bases from J; junction bases left unmatched: 10. This CDR3 spans 15 amino acids. This sequence was found in a man in his 60s with acute or convalescent COVID-19. V and J are TRBV14 and TRBJ2-3, with 7 bases matching TRBD1. The sample comprised peripheral blood. As DNA, the CDR3 is TGTGCCAGCAGCATCCTCACAGGGGTCCAAGATACGCAGTATTTT. The encoded protein is CASSILTGVQDTQYF.